A single sample gave rise to the 4 T cell receptor beta chains below, sequenced in a study of T cell changes during pregnancy in multiple sclerosis (dated by TCRdb to the late 2010s). Library creation used the immunoSEQ multiplex PCR assay. TCRdb's version of the immuneACCESS table is confined to in-frame rearrangements and falls short of the full clone set. An unresolved V gene accounts for under half of the shortfall where checked; the remainder is of unknown origin. In this sample the table shows more than 80,000 clones, 80% to 95% of which occur a single time. The ten largest clones represent 1.5% of the sample. This sample comprised peripheral blood, obtained in the first trimester of pregnancy. The origin of the receptors is a female donor with multiple sclerosis, enrolled in a pregnancy study.

The V and J genes are TRBV15 and TRBJ2-7; D call uncertain. V lost 1 base, J lost 7 bases, and 11 bases lay in between. CDR1 is LNHNV, CDR2 YYDKDF, per germline (reference sequence). The CDR3 consists of 13 residues. The CDR3 is CATSRVVREEQYF. CDR3 nucleotides: TGTGCCACCAGCAGAGTTGTTCGAGAAGAGCAGTACTTC.

The chain joins TRBV28 to TRBJ2-2, with TRBD2 matching over 13 bases. Germline values: CDR1 MDHEN, CDR2 SYDVKM. The CDR3 length is 18 residues. V was clipped by 7 bases and J by 6 bases; unmatched bases: 14. CDR3 sequence: CASNGWTSGRVHPGELFF. For the CDR3, the DNA is TGTGCCAGCAATGGGTGGACTAGCGGGAGAGTCCACCCCGGGGAGCTGTTTTTT.

This chain joins TRBV6-1 and TRBJ1-2; the match to TRBD1 covers 10 bases. Trimming at V came to 7 bases and at J to 3 bases, leaving 8 bases not matched to a gene. There are 15 residues in the CDR3. Germline V gene lookup returns CDR1 MNHNS and CDR2 SASEGT. CDR3 loop: CASKPADRGDYGYTF. The CDR3 DNA reads as TGTGCCAGCAAACCCGCGGACAGGGGGGACTATGGCTACACCTTC.

The CDR3 protein is CASSLLGQGAPEAFF. DNA for the CDR3: TGTGCCAGCTCCTTACTAGGACAGGGGGCCCCTGAAGCTTTCTTT. This sequence joins TRBV5-8 and TRBJ1-1; 11 positions agree with TRBD1. This CDR3 is built from 15 residues. Per the germline V gene, CDR1 is SGHTS and CDR2 is YDEGEE. V lost 7 bases and J lost 6; bases outside the gene matches: 11.